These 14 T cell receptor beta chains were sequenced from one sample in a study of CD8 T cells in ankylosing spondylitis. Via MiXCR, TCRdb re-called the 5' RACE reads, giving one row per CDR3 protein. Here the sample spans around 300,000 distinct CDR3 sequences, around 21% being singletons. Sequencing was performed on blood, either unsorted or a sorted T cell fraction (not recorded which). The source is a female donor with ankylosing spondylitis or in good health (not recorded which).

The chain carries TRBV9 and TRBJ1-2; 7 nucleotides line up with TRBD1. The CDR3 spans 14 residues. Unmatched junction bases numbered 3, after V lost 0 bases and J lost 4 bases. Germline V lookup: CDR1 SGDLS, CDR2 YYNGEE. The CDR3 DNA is TGTGCCAGCAGCGTAGGGGGACAGATCTATGGCTACACCTTC. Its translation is CASSVGGQIYGYTF.

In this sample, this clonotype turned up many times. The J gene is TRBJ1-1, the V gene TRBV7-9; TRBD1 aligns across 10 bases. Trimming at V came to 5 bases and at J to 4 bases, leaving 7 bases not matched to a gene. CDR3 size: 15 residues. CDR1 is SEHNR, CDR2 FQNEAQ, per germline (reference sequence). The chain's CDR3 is CASSRQGAISTEAFF. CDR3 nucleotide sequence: TGTGCCAGCAGCCGACAGGGGGCCATAAGCACTGAAGCTTTCTTT.

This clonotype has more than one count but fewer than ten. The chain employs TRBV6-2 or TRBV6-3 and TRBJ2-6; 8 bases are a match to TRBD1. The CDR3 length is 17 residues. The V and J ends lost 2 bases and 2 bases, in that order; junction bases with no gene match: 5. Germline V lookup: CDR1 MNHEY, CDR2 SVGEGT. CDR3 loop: CASSYRYRGAGANVLTF. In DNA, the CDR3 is TGTGCCAGCAGTTACCGGTACAGGGGGGCTGGGGCCAACGTCCTGACTTTC.

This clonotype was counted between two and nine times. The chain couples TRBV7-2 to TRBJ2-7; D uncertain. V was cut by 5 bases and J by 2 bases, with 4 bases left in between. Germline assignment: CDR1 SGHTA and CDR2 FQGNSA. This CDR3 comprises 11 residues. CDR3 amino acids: CASSPTYEQYF. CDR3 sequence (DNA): TGTGCCAGCAGCCCTACCTACGAGCAGTACTTC. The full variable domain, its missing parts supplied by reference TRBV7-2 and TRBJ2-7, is GAGVSQSPSNKVTEKGKDVELRCDPISGHTALYWYRQSLGQGLEFLIYFQGNSAPDKSGLPSDRFSAERTGGSVSTLTIQRTQQEDSAVYLCASSPTYEQYFGPGTRLTVT.

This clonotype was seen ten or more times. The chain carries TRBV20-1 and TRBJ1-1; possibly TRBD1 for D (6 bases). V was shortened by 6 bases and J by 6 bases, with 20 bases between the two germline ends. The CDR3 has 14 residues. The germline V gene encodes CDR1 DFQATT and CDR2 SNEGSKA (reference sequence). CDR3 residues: CSALRGTYNSEAFF. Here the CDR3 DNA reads TGCAGTGCCCTTAGGGGGACATATAATTCTGAAGCTTTCTTT.

CDR3 coding DNA: TGTGCCAGCAGTTCCCTTGCAGGGAGGAAGACCCAGTACTTC. It codes for CASSSLAGRKTQYF. This sequence joins TRBV28 and TRBJ2-5, with TRBD2 as a possible D gene (6 bases). The CDR3 sequence is 14 residues long. The V end was cut by 4 bases, the J end by 6 bases, with 15 bases between. Germline CDR1 and CDR2: MDHEN and SYDVKM. Combining the CDR3 with reference TRBV28 and TRBJ2-5 gives the whole variable domain DVKVTQSSRYLVKRTGEKVFLECVQDMDHENMFWYRQDPGLGLRLIYFSYDVKMKEKGDIPEGYSVSREKKERFSLILESASTNQTSMYLCASSSLAGRKTQYFGPGTRLLVL.

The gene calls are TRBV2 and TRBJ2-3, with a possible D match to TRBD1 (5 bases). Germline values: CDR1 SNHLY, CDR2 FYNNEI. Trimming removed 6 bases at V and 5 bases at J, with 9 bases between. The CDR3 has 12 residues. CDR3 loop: CASSPGLDTQYF. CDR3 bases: TGTGCCAGCAGCCCAGGGTTAGATACGCAGTATTTT.

In nucleotides, the CDR3 is TGTGCCAGCTCACCATCCGGAGGGGTCTACAATGAGCAGTTCTTC. Translating it yields CASSPSGGVYNEQFF. The gene calls are TRBV18 and TRBJ2-1, with D perhaps TRBD2 (6 bases). Deletions cut 2 bases from V and 3 bases from J, with 11 bases between. CDR3 length equals 15 residues. Per the germline V gene, CDR1 is KGHSH and CDR2 is LQKENI.

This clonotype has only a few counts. DNA for the CDR3: TGCGCCAGCAGGGTGACAGGGGGCTTAGAGCAGTACTTC. Protein sequence: CASRVTGGLEQYF. This chain connects TRBV5-1 to TRBJ2-7; the match to TRBD1 covers 10 bases. CDR1 SGHRS and CDR2 YFSETQ come from the germline V gene. Trimming removed 5 bases from V and 7 bases from J; junction bases left unmatched: 6. The CDR3 extends over 13 amino acids.

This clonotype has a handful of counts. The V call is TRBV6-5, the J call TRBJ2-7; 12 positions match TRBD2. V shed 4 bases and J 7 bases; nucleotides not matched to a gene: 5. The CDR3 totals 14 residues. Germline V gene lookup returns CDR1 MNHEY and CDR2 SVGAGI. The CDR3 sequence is CASSSLAGGFEQYF. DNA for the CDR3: TGTGCCAGCAGTTCTCTAGCGGGAGGGTTTGAGCAGTACTTC.

This chain's CDR3 is CASSPGTVEQYF. As DNA, the CDR3 is TGTGCCAGCAGTCCCGGGACAGTCGAGCAGTACTTC. This sequence joins TRBV6-2 or TRBV6-3 and TRBJ2-7; TRBD1 aligns across 7 bases. CDR3 size: 12 residues. Germline V lookup: CDR1 MNHEY, CDR2 SVGEGT. V shed 5 bases, J shed 6 bases, and the junction held 4 bases outside the gene matches.

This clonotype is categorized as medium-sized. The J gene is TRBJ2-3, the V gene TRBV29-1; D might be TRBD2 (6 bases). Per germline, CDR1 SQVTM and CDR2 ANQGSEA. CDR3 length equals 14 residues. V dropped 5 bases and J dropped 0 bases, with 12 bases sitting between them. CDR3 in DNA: TGCAGCGTTTTGGGGGACTCCAGCACAGATACGCAGTATTTT. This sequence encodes CSVLGDSSTDTQYF.

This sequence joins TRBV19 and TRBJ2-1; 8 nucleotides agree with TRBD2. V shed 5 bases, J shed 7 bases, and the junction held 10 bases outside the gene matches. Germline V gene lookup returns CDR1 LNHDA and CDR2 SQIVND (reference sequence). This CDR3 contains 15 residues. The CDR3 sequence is CASSPSGTRINEQFF. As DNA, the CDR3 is TGTGCCAGTAGTCCTTCCGGGACTAGAATAAATGAGCAGTTCTTC. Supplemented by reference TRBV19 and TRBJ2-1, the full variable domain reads DGGITQSPKYLFRKEGQNVTLSCEQNLNHDAMYWYRQDPGQGLRLIYYSQIVNDFQKGDIAEGYSVSREKKESFPLTVTSAQKNPTAFYLCASSPSGTRINEQFFGPGTRLTVL.

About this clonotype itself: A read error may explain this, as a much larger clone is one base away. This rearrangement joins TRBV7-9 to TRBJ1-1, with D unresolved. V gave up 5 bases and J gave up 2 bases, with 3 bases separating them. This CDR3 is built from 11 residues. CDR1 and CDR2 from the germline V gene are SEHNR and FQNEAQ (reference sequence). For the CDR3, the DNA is TGTGCCAGCAGCGGAAACACTGAAGCTTTCTTT. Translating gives CASSGNTEAFF.